The text below deals with one T cell receptor beta chain. This entry comes from a study of blood T cell repertoires in COVID-19. Across the study: Acute-phase and convalescent COVID-19 samples originated in the United States, Italy and Spain. The analysed material was cDNA or gDNA that came from T cells, B-cell-depleted T cells, or PBMCs.

Germline V CDR1 and CDR2: SGHDT, YYEEEE. This CDR3 spans 15 amino acids. V was clipped by 4 bases and J by 1 base, with 14 bases between them. Study processing details: Amplification of reference gene primers provided the estimated nucleated cell counts. Profiling relied on immunoSEQ multiplex PCR, and the TCRdb table lists in-frame clones only, not all of them. From that table come the V and J calls and clone size; the DNA was used to work out D and trimming. The sample includes approximately 150,000 clones, 85% of them seen just once. This receptor was taken from a man between 40 and 49 years old with acute or convalescent COVID-19. The chain joins TRBV5-6 to TRBJ1-2; D call uncertain. The sample comprised peripheral blood. DNA of the CDR3: TGTGCCAGCAGCCCTGGGAGGAAGCTTAACTATGGCTACACCTTC. Its translation: CASSPGRKLNYGYTF.